This paragraph reports one T cell receptor (beta chain). Sequencing was performed with immunoSEQ multiplex PCR; in TCRdb, only in-frame clones are kept and a portion is missing. The repertoire has about 220,000 clones, about four fifths of them found once; the top ten carry approximately 3%. The data originate from a study of blood T cell repertoires in COVID-19. Study overall: PBMCs, B-cell-depleted T cells, or T cells were the source of the cDNA or gDNA that made up the material.

CDR1 and CDR2 (germline): SGHTA, FQGTGA. This CDR3 has 13 residues. Trimming removed 1 base from V and 9 bases from J, with 10 bases in between. This TCR derives from a woman aged 30 to 39 who had recovered from COVID-19. V and J are TRBV7-3 and TRBJ2-1; D possibly corresponds to TRBD2 (6 bases). Source material: peripheral blood. Here the CDR3 reads CASSLIEGGEQFF. CDR3 nucleotides: TGTGCCAGCAGCTTAATAGAGGGAGGTGAGCAGTTCTTC.